Presented here are 15 T cell receptor beta chains from one specimen sequenced in a study of T cell responses to AZD1222 COVID-19 vaccine. Using immunoSEQ multiplex PCR, the repertoire was profiled, and TCRdb retains in-frame clones only, with some absent. The table lists about 100,000 clones, about 90% of them singletons. The specimen was peripheral blood, collected on day 0 of AZD1222 vaccination. The source is an adult in good health.

This chain links TRBV9 with TRBJ2-2; possibly TRBD1 for D (6 bases). Germline V gene data show CDR1 as SGDLS and CDR2 as YYNGEE. CDR3 length: 14 residues. V shed 7 bases and J shed 2 bases, with 12 bases lying between them. This chain's CDR3 is CASQDRINTGELFF. The CDR3 nucleotides are TGTGCCAGCCAAGACAGGATCAACACCGGGGAGCTGTTTTTT.

The V call is TRBV19, the J call TRBJ2-7, with D tentatively TRBD1 or TRBD2 (5 bases each). V was clipped by 5 bases and J by 1 base, with 12 bases between them. Per the germline V gene, CDR1 is LNHDA and CDR2 is SQIVND (reference sequence). The CDR3 covers 14 residues. This chain's CDR3 is CASSSRDGSYEQYF. CDR3 bases: TGTGCCAGTAGTTCCCGGGACGGTTCCTACGAGCAGTACTTC.

The rearrangement joins TRBV28 to TRBJ2-7; TRBD1 aligns across 12 bases. This CDR3 is 15 amino acids long. J gave up 5 bases and V 5 bases, and 7 bases lay outside the gene matches. Germline V lookup: CDR1 MDHEN, CDR2 SYDVKM. The CDR3 protein is CASSRGTGGWDEQYF. The CDR3 region has the DNA TGTGCCAGCAGTCGAGGGACAGGGGGCTGGGACGAGCAGTACTTC.

The rearrangement links TRBV3-1 (or the pseudogene TRBV3-2) to TRBJ2-5, with 8 bases fitting TRBD2. V was clipped by 4 bases and J by 3 bases; unmatched bases: 1. The CDR3 sequence is 13 residues long. Germline-derived CDR1 and CDR2 are LGHDT and YNNKEL (reference sequence). CDR3 nucleotides: TGTGCCAGCAGCCCGGGACTAGAAGAGACCCAGTACTTC. It translates to CASSPGLEETQYF.

The chain joins TRBV14 to TRBJ1-6, with D possibly being TRBD1 (6 bases). The CDR3 is 14 amino acids. Germline loops: CDR1 SGHDN, CDR2 FVKESK. V shed 1 base and J shed 8 bases, with 9 bases lying between them. CDR3 residues: CASSQGTADSPLHF. In DNA, the CDR3 is TGTGCCAGCAGCCAAGGGACAGCGGATTCACCCCTCCACTTT.

The rearrangement joins TRBV7-9 to TRBJ1-4, with 9 bases aligning to TRBD1. With 4 bases clipped from V and 6 bases from J, the junction kept 3 bases outside the gene matches. There are 14 residues in the CDR3. The germline gives CDR1 SEHNR, CDR2 FQNEAQ (reference sequence). CDR3 in DNA: TGTGCCAGCAGCTCATGGACAGGGGATGAAAAACTGTTTTTT. It codes for CASSSWTGDEKLFF.

The chain is built from TRBV27 and TRBJ1-1; 9 bases agree with TRBD1. Germline trimming cut 6 bases from V and 5 bases from J; bases unmatched to any gene: 10. Germline V gene lookup returns CDR1 MNHEY and CDR2 SMNVEV (reference sequence). The CDR3 is 15 residues long. The CDR3, as DNA: TGTGCCAGCAGCCCGGGGGACAGGGTTGAGACTGAAGCTTTCTTT. It codes for CASSPGDRVETEAFF.

The V gene is TRBV20-1, the J gene TRBJ1-1; D is unclear. Germline CDR1 is DFQATT and CDR2 is SNEGSKA (reference sequence). V lost 7 bases and J lost 2, with 14 bases in between. CDR3 length: 13 residues. The CDR3 protein is CSVSPWANTEAFF. The CDR3 coding sequence is TGCAGTGTTAGTCCTTGGGCAAACACTGAAGCTTTCTTT.

The chain recombines TRBV28 with TRBJ1-3; D gene uncertain. The length of the CDR3 is 11 residues. CDR1 MDHEN and CDR2 SYDVKM come from the germline V gene. V shed 8 bases and J shed 5 bases, with 7 bases lying between them. The CDR3 protein is CASYFRNTIYF. The CDR3 DNA follows: TGTGCCAGCTATTTCCGAAACACCATATATTTT.

The chain is built from TRBV30 and TRBJ1-1, with D hard to call. The CDR3 has 13 amino acids. Per germline, CDR1 GTSNPN and CDR2 SVGIG (reference sequence). Trimming took off 1 base at V and 5 bases at J, with 11 bases between the two ends. The CDR3 nucleotides are TGTGCCTGGAGTGCCTGGCAGTCGACTGAAGCTTTCTTT. Protein: CAWSAWQSTEAFF.

This clone occurred a few times. V usage is TRBV7-3 and J usage is TRBJ2-2, with D hard to call. The CDR3 totals 14 residues. Germline V gives CDR1 SGHTA, CDR2 FQGTGA. Trimming cost V 0 bases and J 4 bases, with 6 bases left between them. CDR3 coding DNA: TGTGCCAGCAGCTTAACGTGGCCCACCGGGGAGCTGTTTTTT. Translation: CASSLTWPTGELFF.

V and J are TRBV9 and TRBJ2-1; TRBD1 is a possible D gene (7 bases). The germline gives CDR1 SGDLS, CDR2 YYNGEE. The CDR3 is 16 residues long. Trimming took off 0 bases at V and 3 bases at J, with 13 bases between the two ends. CDR3 nucleotides: TGTGCCAGCAGCGTAGCAGGGGGACTGCTCTACAATGAGCAGTTCTTC. Translated: CASSVAGGLLYNEQFF.

The V gene is TRBV19, the J gene TRBJ2-1; the D call may be TRBD1 or TRBD2 (6 bases each). Germline V gene data show CDR1 as LNHDA and CDR2 as SQIVND (reference sequence). V was shortened by 6 bases and J by 3 bases, with 18 bases between the two germline ends. The CDR3 length is 16 residues. CDR3 nucleotide sequence: TGTGCCAGTAGAGTGGGGGGCCCAACTTTCTACAATGAGCAGTTCTTC. It encodes CASRVGGPTFYNEQFF.

The J gene is TRBJ2-1, the V gene TRBV11-2; 7 bases line up with TRBD1. Unmatched junction bases numbered 13, after V lost 7 bases and J lost 7 bases. Germline V gene sequence: CDR1 SGHAT, CDR2 FQNNGV. The CDR3 contains 15 residues. The CDR3 coding sequence is TGTGCCAGCACCACTTCGGGACAGCGCCTTAATGAGCAGTTCTTC. This translates into CASTTSGQRLNEQFF.

The chain recombines TRBV11-3 with TRBJ2-3, with 7 nucleotides matching TRBD2. After removal of 1 base from V and 1 base from J, the junction contained 2 bases not matched to a gene. The CDR3 runs to 15 residues. The germline V gene encodes CDR1 SGHNT and CDR2 YENEEA. CDR3 sequence: CASSLGGSGTDTQYF. CDR3 coding DNA: TGTGCCAGCAGCTTAGGCGGGAGCGGCACAGATACGCAGTATTTT.